This TCR beta chain originates from a study of blood T cells in healthy people across ages. Combining a sample-barcoded 5' primer with a J-beta primer mix, a second PCR ran for about 7 to 11 cycles. TCRdb processed the 5' RACE reads anew with MiXCR; each CDR3 protein has one entry. This table has over 600,000 distinct CDR3 sequences, roughly three fifths appearing once. In its sample, this clonotype was seen a few times. Germline CDR1 is SGHTA and CDR2 is FQGNSA. V lost 0 bases and J lost 7, with 13 bases in between. The CDR3 is 15 residues long. Donors gave 9 to 10 milliliters of peripheral blood apiece. Extraction of total RNA produced a minimum of 5.5 micrograms from each sample.

The chain carries TRBV7-2 and TRBJ2-1; D possibly matches TRBD1 or TRBD2 (5 bases each). Material: blood. This TCR was sampled from a man between 35 and 55 years old in good health. CDR3 residues: CASSLAHGTYNEQFF. CDR3 coding DNA: TGTGCCAGCAGCTTAGCCCATGGGACGTATAATGAGCAGTTCTTC. The complete variable domain, with remaining parts taken from reference TRBV7-2 and TRBJ2-1, reads GAGVSQSPSNKVTEKGKDVELRCDPISGHTALYWYRQSLGQGLEFLIYFQGNSAPDKSGLPSDRFSAERTGGSVSTLTIQRTQQEDSAVYLCASSLAHGTYNEQFFGPGTRLTVL.